Listed here is a single T cell receptor beta chain. The data are from a study of patients and donors after allogeneic stem cell transplantation. Each CDR3 protein is one row after TCRdb ran MiXCR on the RT-PCR reads. Of 98,000 or so distinct CDR3 sequences listed, roughly 35% are singletons. With 4 bases clipped from V and 1 base from J, the junction kept 3 bases outside the gene matches. The CDR3 sequence is 16 residues long. CDR1 and CDR2 (germline): SGHRS, YFSETQ. Sequencing was carried out using blood, either unsorted or a sorted T cell fraction (not recorded which). The receptor comes from a human donor who was either an allogeneic HSCT recipient or a stem cell or donor lymphocyte infusion donor (not recorded which). It is not recorded whose cells these are; they may come from a transplant donor. This sequence joins TRBV5-1 and TRBJ2-2; 11 nucleotides agree with TRBD2. CDR3 protein: CASSLTSGMNTGELFF. In nucleotides, the CDR3 is TGCGCCAGCAGCCTGACTAGCGGGATGAACACCGGGGAGCTGTTTTTT. Combining the CDR3 with reference TRBV5-1 and TRBJ2-2 gives the whole variable domain KAGVTQTPRYLIKTRGQQVTLSCSPISGHRSVSWYQQTPGQGLQFLFEYFSETQRNKGNFPGRFSGRQFSNSRSEMNVSTLELGDSALYLCASSLTSGMNTGELFFGEGSRLTVL.